This T cell receptor beta chain emerged from a study of CXCR3-negative and CXCR3-positive naive CD8 T cells. Overall study: Roughly 1.5 +/- 0.3 million TRB reads came from each library, giving roughly 130 million in total.

About this clonotype: Its cognate antigen is unknown.

This CDR3 has 16 amino acids. Germline V CDR1 and CDR2: SGHAT, FQNNGV. General study points: CXCR3-negative and CXCR3-positive naive cells shared comparable TRBV-TRBJ usage, but memory cells did not. Memory CD8+ cells showed much lower diversity, while both naive subsets displayed comparably high diversity. In CXCR3-positive naive cells, the TRB CDR3s were more hydrophobic than in CXCR3-negative naive cells.

cDNA libraries for TRB were generated by 5' RACE incorporating UMI labels. Using the 5' RACE reads, TCRdb records one entry per CDR3 protein without DNA. The sample has approximately 5,000 distinct CDR3 sequences. The clonotype comes from a human donor in good health. Some clones in this sample may be carry-over from other donors' samples. V is TRBV11-2 and J is TRBJ1-6; lacking DNA, the TRBD1 call made by TCRdb goes unchecked. The sequencing input was naive CXCR3+ CD8+ T cells from blood. The subset is: CD45RO-CCR7+CD27+CD95- naive CD8+ T cells expressing CXCR3 (TNR3+). This chain's CDR3 is CASSGDGDLSNSPLHF.